The source of this T cell receptor beta chain is a study of T-cell reconstitution after alpha-beta-depleted transplantation in children. The table lists this clonotype with a few counts. TCRbeta library preparation incorporated unique molecular identifiers. Via MiXCR, TCRdb re-called the PCR reads, giving one row per CDR3 protein. Of 250,000 or so distinct CDR3 sequences listed, about 24% were seen once; the top ten hold around 4.8%. The source of this sequence is a female patient aged 2-15 years who had a stem cell transplant for congenital amegakaryocytic thrombocytopenia, so the T cells may come from the graft donor. The sample here was PBMCs, mostly from graft donor cells, taken 360 days after TCRalphabeta/CD19-depleted stem cell transplant.

CDR3 bases: TGTGCCAGCAGCAAACCCGACAGGGTGGGTGGCTACACCTTC. Protein product: CASSKPDRVGGYTF. V is TRBV21-1 and J is TRBJ1-2; the table gives TRBD1 as D, unverified against the DNA. TRBV21-1 is shown as a pseudogene. This CDR3 region has 14 residues.